What follows are 11 T cell receptor beta chains derived from one specimen sequenced in a study of OX40 agonist ivuxolimab in advanced cancers. Profiled with immunoSEQ multiplex PCR; TCRdb holds only in-frame clones, not every one. The sample shows tens of thousands of clones, about nine tenths of them seen only once. Source: CD4+ or CD8+ T cells sorted from blood, taken in a trial of the OX40 agonist ivuxolimab. These receptors came from an adult with an advanced solid tumor such as melanoma, head and neck, liver or kidney cancer.

The chain links TRBV7-8 to TRBJ1-2; no firm D call. V lost 2 bases and J 0 bases, leaving 10 bases between the germline ends. The CDR3 covers 15 residues. Germline CDR1 and CDR2: SGHVS and FQNEAQ. The CDR3 region is CASSLRGRANYGYTF. DNA for the CDR3: TGTGCCAGCAGCTTACGAGGGAGGGCTAACTATGGCTACACCTTC.

The chain joins TRBV5-1 to TRBJ1-3; 10 bases agree with TRBD1. The CDR3 is made up of 16 amino acids. Germline assignment: CDR1 SGHRS and CDR2 YFSETQ. The J segment lost 1 base and the V segment lost 0 bases, leaving 1 base of the junction unmatched. The CDR3 DNA reads as TGCGCCAGCAGCTTGGGGACAGGGGGGTCTGGAAACACCATATATTTT. Protein product: CASSLGTGGSGNTIYF.

This clone was observed a handful of times. This rearrangement joins TRBV7-8 to TRBJ2-3; D perhaps matches TRBD2 (7 bases). This CDR3 has 15 residues. The germline CDR1 and CDR2 sequences are SGHVS and FQNEAQ. V was shortened by 6 bases and J by 2 bases, with 15 bases between the two germline ends. The CDR3 loop reads CASRYLRGATDTQYF. Written as DNA, the CDR3 is TGTGCCAGCAGGTACCTCCGGGGGGCCACAGATACGCAGTATTTT.

The gene calls are TRBV7-9 and TRBJ1-1; D is unclear. Germline values: CDR1 SEHNR, CDR2 FQNEAQ (reference sequence). This CDR3 comprises 17 residues. V was pared by 4 bases and J by 0 bases, with 18 bases between. Written as DNA, the CDR3 is TGTGCCAGCAGCTCGATCGTGACGCAATTGATGAACACTGAAGCTTTCTTT. Protein product: CASSSIVTQLMNTEAFF. Complete variable domain (other parts from reference TRBV7-9 and TRBJ1-1): DTGVSQNPRHKITKRGQNVTFRCDPISEHNRLYWYRQTLGQGPEFLTYFQNEAQLEKSRLLSDRFSAERPKGSFSTLEIQRTEQGDSAMYLCASSSIVTQLMNTEAFFGQGTRLTVV.

The CDR3 loop reads CASSLDRDRGRGETQYF. The CDR3 coding sequence is TGTGCCAGCAGCTTAGATAGGGACAGGGGGCGGGGGGAGACCCAGTACTTC. The gene calls are TRBV11-2 and TRBJ2-5, with 12 bases that match TRBD1. The germline V gene has CDR1 SGHAT and CDR2 FQNNGV. V was pared by 0 bases and J by 5 bases, with 7 bases of the junction left unmatched. This CDR3 is 17 amino acids long.

The J gene is TRBJ1-5, the V gene TRBV6-6, with TRBD1 as a possible D gene (5 bases). Trimming stripped 2 bases from V and 5 bases from J, with 13 bases between. Germline values: CDR1 MNHNY, CDR2 SVGAGI (reference sequence). The CDR3 totals 15 residues. DNA of the CDR3: TGTGCCAGCAGTTACCCAACGGGGCCTTATCAGCCCCAGCATTTT. Protein sequence: CASSYPTGPYQPQHF.

A few counts support this clone. The chain joins TRBV11-2 to TRBJ1-5; D uncertain. CDR3 length: 13 amino acids. Per the germline V gene, CDR1 is SGHAT and CDR2 is FQNNGV. V was shortened by 1 base and J by 5 bases, with 6 bases between the two germline ends. CDR3 nucleotides: TGTGCCAGCAGCTTAGGACGGGATCAGCCCCAGCATTTT. This sequence encodes CASSLGRDQPQHF. The complete variable domain, with remaining parts taken from reference TRBV11-2 and TRBJ1-5, reads EAGVAQSPRYKIIEKRQSVAFWCNPISGHATLYWYQQILGQGPKLLIQFQNNGVVDDSQLPKDRFSAERLKGVDSTLKIQPAKLEDSAVYLCASSLGRDQPQHFGDGTRLSIL.

This chain connects TRBV10-1 to TRBJ2-7; D unresolved. Germline CDR1 is WNHNN and CDR2 is SYGVQD (reference sequence). CDR3 length equals 11 residues. With 4 bases removed from V and 5 bases from J, the gap between germline ends came to 6 bases. The CDR3 region has the DNA TGCGCCAGCAGTGGGATCCACGAGCAGTACTTC. Translated: CASSGIHEQYF.

The rearrangement joins TRBV11-2 to TRBJ1-2; D possibly corresponds to TRBD1 (5 bases). The CDR3 contains 15 residues. Trimming removed 5 bases at V and 1 base at J, with 14 bases between. Per germline, CDR1 SGHAT and CDR2 FQNNGV. This CDR3 is CASSPRQTFNYGYTF. In DNA form, the CDR3 reads TGTGCCAGCAGCCCAAGACAGACTTTTAACTATGGCTACACCTTC.

The sample holds one count of this clone. The V gene is TRBV4-1, the J gene TRBJ1-3; 10 bases match TRBD1. With V trimmed by 4 bases and J by 2 bases, 8 bases remained unmatched. The CDR3 loop spans 17 amino acids. Looked up from germline, CDR1 is MGHRA and CDR2 is YSYEKL. The CDR3 region is CASSLSQGTGAGNTIYF. Here the CDR3 DNA reads TGCGCCAGCAGCCTCTCCCAAGGGACAGGGGCTGGAAACACCATATATTTT.

The chain combines TRBV4-1 with TRBJ2-2, with D perhaps matching TRBD1 (5 bases). Germline CDR1 is MGHRA and CDR2 is YSYEKL. Deletions cut 0 bases from V and 0 bases from J, with 11 bases between. The CDR3 has 17 amino acids. This CDR3 reads CASSQDRGRANTGELFF. The CDR3 region has the DNA TGCGCCAGCAGCCAAGATCGAGGCAGGGCGAACACCGGGGAGCTGTTTTTT.